This TCR beta chain was recovered during a study of blood T cell repertoires in COVID-19. On the study more broadly: Samples of COVID-19 (acute and convalescent) were obtained from the United States, Italy and Spain. Sample material is recorded as cDNA or gDNA derived from T cells, B-cell-depleted T cells, or PBMCs.

This clone was seen only once. In the study's own analysis: Amplification of reference gene primers was used by the study to estimate nucleated cell counts. Only in-frame clones appear in the TCRdb table, and some are missing; sequencing was by immunoSEQ multiplex PCR. The V and J calls and clone size were taken over from that table, and D and trimming were inferred from the DNA. This table has 60,000 to 70,000 clones, approximately 86% appearing once. The V gene's germline CDR1 is SGHKS and CDR2 YYEKEE (reference sequence). This CDR3 has 14 residues. The V gene lost 4 bases and the J gene lost 4 bases, with 11 bases spanning the gap.

The chain is built from TRBV5-5 and TRBJ2-2; D gene ambiguous. Material for sequencing was peripheral blood. This clonotype was obtained from a woman aged 80 or older with active COVID-19. This CDR3 is CASSPLVSTGELFF. CDR3 nucleotides: TGTGCCAGCAGCCCCCTAGTTTCCACCGGGGAGCTGTTTTTT.